These T cell receptor beta chains were read from a single sample in a study of long-term antiretroviral therapy in people with HIV. Profiling relied on immunoSEQ multiplex PCR, and the TCRdb table lists in-frame clones only, not all of them. The sample consists of 20,000 to 25,000 clones, 79% of them appearing once. Sequencing was performed on unsorted PBMCs, taken 1.2 years after starting antiretroviral therapy. These receptors originate from a woman aged 40 to 49 with HIV. The CDR3 runs from the conserved cysteine through the conserved F or W. A D gene is named only where the DNA matches it firmly. Clone size is not always given. Where it is, it says once, few, many or a class for expanded clones.

TRBV25-1	NA	NA	15	TRBJ2-4	CASSEAAGEKNIQYF	TGTGCCAGCAGTGAAGCTGCAGGGGAAAAAAACATTCAGTACTTC
TRBV7-9	NA	TRBD2	16	TRBJ2-2	CAIGRSGRDIAGELFF	TGTGCCATCGGTCGTAGCGGGAGGGATATAGCCGGGGAGCTGTTTTTT
TRBV5-1	NA	TRBD2	16	TRBJ2-3	CASRRLAGGNTDTQYF	TGCGCCAGCAGACGGCTAGCGGGAGGGAACACAGATACGCAGTATTTT
TRBV6-1	few	NA	13	TRBJ2-7	CAIRDRISYEQYF	TGTGCCATCCGGGACCGCATCTCCTACGAGCAGTACTTC
TRBV20-1	NA	NA	11	TRBJ1-2	CSARVNYGYTF	TGCAGTGCTAGGGTTAACTATGGCTACACCTTC
TRBV30	few	TRBD1	13	TRBJ1-5	CAWNRGEGQPQHF	TGTGCCTGGAACAGGGGAGAAGGTCAGCCCCAGCATTTT
TRBV11-2	NA	NA	13	TRBJ1-1	CASSSNINTEAFF	TGTGCCAGCAGCTCAAATATTAACACTGAAGCTTTCTTT
TRBV4-3	NA	NA	18	TRBJ1-4	CASSQDWGRGFTNEKLFF	TGCGCCAGCAGCCAAGATTGGGGGAGGGGATTTACTAATGAAAAACTGTTTTTT
TRBV5-1	NA	TRBD1	14	TRBJ2-7	CASSPGQGSYEQYF	TGCGCCAGCAGCCCTGGACAGGGGAGCTACGAGCAGTACTTC
TRBV5-1	NA	NA	12	TRBJ2-3	CASSHSTDTQYF	TGCGCCAGCAGCCATTCCACAGATACGCAGTATTTT
TRBV6-1	NA	NA	14	TRBJ2-7	CASSPDPFSYEQYF	TGTGCCAGCAGCCCGGACCCATTCTCCTACGAGCAGTACTTC
TRBV7-9	few	NA	15	TRBJ1-2	CASSSLALSLEGYTF	TGTGCCAGCAGCTCGTTGGCCCTGTCCTTGGAGGGCTACACCTTC
TRBV7-2	NA	NA	14	TRBJ2-6	CASSGSSGANVLTF	TGTGCCAGCAGCGGGAGCTCTGGGGCCAACGTCCTGACTTTC
TRBV5-1	NA	NA	11	TRBJ2-2	CASRWAGELFF	TGCGCCAGCAGGTGGGCCGGGGAGCTGTTTTTT
TRBV7-2	NA	NA	14	TRBJ2-7	CASSPPNGPYEQYF	TGTGCCAGCAGCCCCCCCAACGGCCCCTACGAGCAGTACTTC
TRBV6-6	NA	TRBD2	13	TRBJ2-7	CASTKREGREQYF	TGTGCCAGCACCAAGCGGGAGGGCCGCGAGCAGTACTTC
TRBV29-1	NA	NA	12	TRBJ2-7	CSVGSYSYEQYF	TGCAGCGTCGGCAGCTACTCCTACGAGCAGTACTTC
TRBV5-5	NA	NA	14	TRBJ1-1	CASSLRRGNTEAFF	TGTGCCAGCAGCTTGCGTCGGGGGAACACTGAAGCTTTCTTT
TRBV9	NA	TRBD1	16	TRBJ1-4	CASSSGQVATNEKLFF	TGTGCCAGCAGCTCCGGACAGGTTGCAACTAATGAAAAACTGTTTTTT
TRBV9	NA	TRBD1	15	TRBJ1-6	CASSPRTGGVSPLHF	TGTGCCAGCAGCCCCCGGACAGGGGGCGTTTCACCCCTCCACTTT
TRBV30	NA	TRBD2	14	TRBJ2-1	CAWSRSGNNNEQFF	TGTGCCTGGAGTCGGAGCGGGAATAACAATGAGCAGTTCTTC
TRBV28	few	NA	16	TRBJ1-1	CASSSEGLGQLTEAFF	TGTGCCAGCAGTTCCGAGGGCCTTGGACAGCTCACTGAAGCTTTCTTT
TRBV15	NA	NA	15	TRBJ2-5	CATSRVNTDAETQYF	TGTGCCACCAGCAGAGTTAACACGGACGCGGAGACCCAGTACTTC
TRBV7-2	NA	NA	13	TRBJ1-6	CASSSTGNSPLHF	TGTGCCAGCAGCTCAACAGGGAATTCACCCCTCCACTTT
TRBV28	NA	NA	16	TRBJ1-6	CASISQGSAYNSPLHF	TGTGCCAGCATATCTCAAGGTTCGGCCTATAATTCACCCCTCCACTTT
TRBV30	NA	TRBD2	14	TRBJ2-3	CAWSLSGSLDTQYF	TGTGCCTGGAGTTTGAGCGGGAGTCTTGATACGCAGTATTTT
TRBV5-4	few	TRBD1	16	TRBJ1-4	CASSLSGGTGREKLFF	TGTGCCAGCAGCTTGTCCGGCGGGACAGGGCGTGAAAAACTGTTTTTT
TRBV6-1	NA	NA	11	TRBJ1-5	CASSERQPQHF	TGTGCCAGCAGTGAAAGACAGCCCCAGCATTTT
TRBV7-9	few	NA	12	TRBJ1-1	CASSLAADSAFF	TGTGCCAGCAGCTTAGCTGCGGACTCAGCTTTCTTT
TRBV2	NA	TRBD1	13	TRBJ1-1	CASTGQGAGEAFF	TGTGCCAGCACGGGACAGGGGGCGGGTGAAGCTTTCTTT
TRBV9	NA	NA	14	TRBJ1-1	CASSVDGIPTEAFF	TGTGCCAGCAGCGTAGATGGCATACCCACTGAAGCTTTCTTT
TRBV11-2	NA	NA	13	TRBJ1-2	CASSPDSLYGYTF	TGTGCCAGCAGCCCGGACAGCCTCTATGGCTACACCTTC
TRBV30	NA	NA	12	TRBJ1-3	CAWSPSGNTIYF	TGTGCCTGGAGTCCCTCTGGAAACACCATATATTTT
TRBV5-1	NA	TRBD1	15	TRBJ2-1	CASKETGGAYNEQFF	TGCGCCAGCAAAGAGACAGGGGGTGCCTACAATGAGCAGTTCTTC
TRBV5-6	NA	TRBD2	14	TRBJ2-3	CASSPTSLTDTQYF	TGTGCCAGCAGCCCGACTAGCCTCACAGATACGCAGTATTTT
TRBV29-1	once	NA	15	TRBJ1-5	CSLPQLGGSNQPQHF	TGCAGCCTACCACAACTAGGGGGTAGCAATCAGCCCCAGCATTTT
TRBV2	NA	NA	14	TRBJ2-7	CASSPDSYSYEQYF	TGTGCCAGCAGCCCAGACTCCTATTCCTACGAGCAGTACTTC
TRBV29-1	few	TRBD1	12	TRBJ1-2	CSYGTDFYGYTF	TGCAGCTACGGGACAGACTTCTATGGCTACACCTTC
TRBV5-1	medium-sized	TRBD1	13	TRBJ2-7	CASSFGTAYEQYF	TGCGCCAGCAGCTTCGGGACAGCCTACGAGCAGTACTTC
TRBV29-1	NA	NA	13	TRBJ1-2	CSGDTGLGYGYTF	TGCAGCGGCGACACGGGACTCGGCTATGGCTACACCTTC
TRBV25-1	once	NA	18	TRBJ1-1	CASRSAGLRHTSGTEAFF	TGTGCCAGCAGATCCGCGGGGCTACGACACACTAGTGGCACTGAAGCTTTCTTT
TRBV7-2	NA	NA	13	TRBJ2-7	CASSLTRSYEQYF	TGTGCCAGCAGCTTAACACGTTCCTACGAGCAGTACTTC
TRBV6-1	NA	NA	10	TRBJ2-5	CASSEETQYF	TGTGCCAGCAGTGAAGAGACCCAGTACTTC
TRBV5-1	NA	NA	15	TRBJ1-5	CASSIGANSNQPQHF	TGCGCCAGCAGCATCGGGGCGAATAGCAATCAGCCCCAGCATTTT
TRBV7-9	NA	NA	16	TRBJ1-1	CASSPQAGRGNTEAFF	TGTGCCAGCAGCCCCCAGGCGGGCAGGGGGAACACTGAAGCTTTCTTT
TRBV5-5	NA	NA	14	TRBJ1-1	CASSFGVVAAEAFF	TGTGCCAGCAGCTTTGGGGTCGTGGCGGCTGAAGCTTTCTTT
TRBV6-6	NA	NA	14	TRBJ2-1	CASSATPGGIEQFF	TGTGCCAGCAGTGCTACCCCCGGGGGTATTGAGCAGTTCTTC
TRBV6-1	NA	NA	15	TRBJ2-1	CASSEARTGGNEQFF	TGTGCCAGCAGTGAAGCGCGGACTGGGGGCAATGAGCAGTTCTTC
TRBV5-6	NA	NA	16	TRBJ1-5	CASSLGGQRSNQPQHF	TGTGCCAGCAGCTTGGGGGGACAAAGGAGCAATCAGCCCCAGCATTTT
TRBV7-6	NA	NA	14	TRBJ2-7	CASSLSGRKDEQYF	TGTGCCAGCAGCTTATCAGGGCGGAAGGACGAGCAGTACTTC
TRBV28	NA	TRBD2	13	TRBJ2-4	CASSPTSRVIQYF	TGTGCCAGCAGCCCGACTAGCAGGGTCATTCAGTACTTC
TRBV30	NA	NA	14	TRBJ1-1	CAWSQDTLNTEAFF	TGTGCCTGGAGTCAGGACACTTTGAACACTGAAGCTTTCTTT
TRBV2	once	NA	15	TRBJ2-2	CASNWPQGGTGELFF	TGTGCCAGCAACTGGCCTCAGGGGGGCACCGGGGAGCTGTTTTTT
TRBV7-2	NA	TRBD1	14	TRBJ2-1	CASSLGSGRDRQFF	TGTGCCAGCAGCTTAGGTTCCGGCCGGGACAGACAGTTCTTC
TRBV5-4	NA	TRBD2	14	TRBJ2-3	CASTRGASTDTQYF	TGTGCCAGCACGCGGGGGGCCAGCACAGATACGCAGTATTTT